Following are 24 T cell receptor beta chains from one sample sequenced in a study of T cell responses to AZD1222 COVID-19 vaccine. Sequencing used immunoSEQ multiplex PCR; TCRdb keeps in-frame clones, though not all of them. This table has around 120,000 clones, about 92% appearing once. The specimen comprised peripheral blood, sampled 28 days after the second AZD1222 dose. These TCRs come from an adult who received the AZD1222 COVID-19 vaccine.

The chain uses TRBV2 and TRBJ2-3; 9 bases agree with TRBD1. Germline lookup yields CDR1 SNHLY and CDR2 FYNNEI. The CDR3 has 15 residues. Trimming took 5 bases from V and 2 from J; bases not matched to a gene: 5. CDR3 nucleotide sequence: TGTGCCAGCAGTTTTGGGACAGGGAACACAGATACGCAGTATTTT. This codes for CASSFGTGNTDTQYF.

The chain employs TRBV14 and TRBJ2-5; D may be TRBD2 (6 bases). V lost 4 bases, J lost 4 bases, and 16 bases lay in between. Germline V gene sequence: CDR1 SGHDN, CDR2 FVKESK. This CDR3 region has 15 residues. The CDR3 nucleotides read TGTGCCAGCAGCCGGGCGGGACGCGGGATAGAGACCCAGTACTTC. This sequence encodes CASSRAGRGIETQYF.

The V gene is TRBV6-5, the J gene TRBJ2-1; 8 nucleotides agree with TRBD2. The CDR3 has 15 amino acids. Germline CDR1 reads MNHEY; CDR2 reads SVGAGI. V shed 2 bases, J shed 4 bases, and the junction held 4 bases outside the gene matches. Written as DNA, the CDR3 is TGTGCCAGCAGTTACGTGGAGCGGGGGTACAATGAGCAGTTCTTC. Encoded protein: CASSYVERGYNEQFF.

About this clone: One junction end does not reproduce the germline sequence, and a read error may be involved. The chain recombines TRBV2 with TRBJ1-2; the match to TRBD1 covers 7 bases. This CDR3 is built from 12 residues. Germline V gene data show CDR1 as SNHLY and CDR2 as FYNNEI. In DNA, the CDR3 is TGTGCCAGCAGCGAAGACAGGGACGGCTACACCTTC. Its translation is CASSEDRDGYTF.

The rearrangement uses TRBV7-2 and TRBJ2-2; 12 nucleotides align to TRBD2. Trimming took 3 bases from V and 8 from J; bases not matched to a gene: 7. The CDR3 sequence is 16 residues long. Germline CDR1 SGHTA, CDR2 FQGNSA. The CDR3, as DNA: TGTGCCAGCAGCTTGCTAGCGGGGGGGGCGACAGGGGAGCTGTTTTTT. Its protein is CASSLLAGGATGELFF.

The chain is built from TRBV4-3 and TRBJ2-3, with D unresolved. V was pared by 1 base and J by 1 base, with 15 bases between. CDR3 length: 17 amino acids. Germline V gene sequence: CDR1 LGHNA, CDR2 YSLEER. The CDR3 reads CASSQGGATAGTDTQYF. The CDR3 DNA is TGCGCCAGCAGCCAAGGTGGAGCAACGGCGGGCACAGATACGCAGTATTTT.

The chain links TRBV19 to TRBJ2-1; tentatively, D is TRBD1 (5 bases). V was shortened by 2 bases and J by 7 bases, with 9 bases between the two germline ends. Germline CDR1 is LNHDA and CDR2 is SQIVND (reference sequence). The CDR3 extends over 13 amino acids. The CDR3 region is CASSISRENEQFF. The CDR3 DNA reads TGTGCCAGTAGTATAAGCAGGGAAAATGAGCAGTTCTTC. Looking up the rest from reference TRBV19 and TRBJ2-1 gives the full variable domain: DGGITQSPKYLFRKEGQNVTLSCEQNLNHDAMYWYRQDPGQGLRLIYYSQIVNDFQKGDIAEGYSVSREKKESFPLTVTSAQKNPTAFYLCASSISRENEQFFGPGTRLTVL.

This clone was seen more than once but under ten times. The CDR3 bases are TGTGCCAGTACGACGGGGTACACTGAAGCTTTCTTT. This encodes CASTTGYTEAFF. The J gene is TRBJ1-1, the V gene TRBV19; D unclear. Trimming took off 7 bases at V and 3 bases at J, with 9 bases between the two ends. The germline CDR1 and CDR2 sequences are LNHDA and SQIVND (reference sequence). CDR3 length: 12 residues.

The J gene is TRBJ1-2, the V gene TRBV18; D is unresolved. CDR1 is KGHSH and CDR2 is LQKENI in the germline V gene. V lost 0 bases and J 4 bases, leaving 12 bases between the germline ends. The CDR3 length is 15 residues. DNA of the CDR3: TGTGCCAGCTCACCACCGACCACCGGTGCCTATGGCTACACCTTC. Translating gives CASSPPTTGAYGYTF.

This chain connects TRBV19 to TRBJ2-1, with 12 bases that match TRBD2. The CDR3 spans 15 residues. V gave up 6 bases and J gave up 7 bases; unmatched junction bases: 7. Germline V gene lookup returns CDR1 LNHDA and CDR2 SQIVND (reference sequence). The DNA of the CDR3 is TGTGCCAGTAGGAGCCTAGCGGGAGGGCGGAATGAGCAGTTCTTC. Translated, it gives CASRSLAGGRNEQFF.

The chain recombines TRBV4-3 with TRBJ2-2; 8 bases fit TRBD2. The CDR3 runs to 15 residues. The V gene's germline CDR1 is LGHNA and CDR2 YSLEER. V lost 4 bases, J lost 4 bases, and 5 bases stayed unmatched. Here the CDR3 DNA reads TGCGCCAGCAGCCCGGGACTAGGAGGCACCGGGGAGCTGTTTTTT. This gives the protein CASSPGLGGTGELFF.

The chain combines TRBV11-2 with TRBJ2-5; no reliable D call. CDR3 length equals 14 residues. CDR1 and CDR2 (germline): SGHAT, FQNNGV. Trimming pared 0 bases from V and 4 bases from J, leaving 9 bases between. CDR3 residues: CASSLDNLGETQYF. The CDR3, as DNA: TGTGCCAGCAGCTTAGATAACTTAGGAGAGACCCAGTACTTC.

The chain uses TRBV7-8 and TRBJ2-7; 7 nucleotides match TRBD2. This CDR3 region has 15 residues. Germline CDR1 reads SGHVS; CDR2 reads FQNEAQ. V shed 5 bases, J shed 0 bases, and the junction held 7 bases outside the gene matches. As DNA, the CDR3 is TGTGCCAGCAGCCCTTGGGGGGGATCCTCCTACGAGCAGTACTTC. This translates into CASSPWGGSSYEQYF.

CDR3 in DNA: TGTGCCAGTAGGGATAGCGGCCGCCAAGAGACCCAGTACTTC. Its translation is CASRDSGRQETQYF. The chain combines TRBV19 with TRBJ2-5; possibly TRBD2 for D (6 bases). V was cut by 6 bases and J by 1 base, with 12 bases left in between. Germline lookup yields CDR1 LNHDA and CDR2 SQIVND (reference sequence). This CDR3 has 14 amino acids.

Of note for this clone: The sample contains more than one DNA sequence encoding this CDR3. V gene TRBV7-2 combines with J gene TRBJ1-5; no firm D call. CDR3 length: 13 residues. The V gene lost 1 base and the J gene lost 4 bases, with 5 bases spanning the gap. Germline lookup yields CDR1 SGHTA and CDR2 FQGNSA. DNA for the CDR3: TGTGCCAGCAGCTTAGTGGGGAATCAGCCCCAGCATTTT. It specifies CASSLVGNQPQHF.

The J gene is TRBJ2-7, the V gene TRBV4-1, with D possibly TRBD1 on 6 matching bases. The CDR3 has 13 residues. Between the trimmed V and J ends, which lost 4 bases and 6 bases, there was a span of 13 bases. Germline V gene sequence: CDR1 MGHRA, CDR2 YSYEKL. CDR3 DNA: TGCGCCAGCAGCCTACAGGGAGAACTCGAGCAGTACTTC. It is translated as CASSLQGELEQYF.

The V call is TRBV5-1, the J call TRBJ1-2, with D unclear. CDR3 size: 14 residues. Germline V lookup: CDR1 SGHRS, CDR2 YFSETQ. V shed 3 bases and J shed 7 bases, with 16 bases lying between them. CDR3 sequence reads: CASSSAPPGGGYTF. CDR3 sequence (DNA): TGCGCCAGCAGCTCGGCCCCTCCCGGAGGTGGCTACACCTTC.

This clone has just one count. The rearrangement links TRBV11-2 to TRBJ2-7, with 8 bases aligning to TRBD1. Germline V gene lookup returns CDR1 SGHAT and CDR2 FQNNGV. CDR3 length: 11 amino acids. V dropped 5 bases and J dropped 7; count of bases not matched to a gene: 1. The chain's CDR3 is CASSNRGEQYF. The CDR3 region has the DNA TGTGCCAGCAGCAACAGGGGGGAGCAGTACTTC.

This chain links TRBV6-2 or TRBV6-3 with TRBJ2-5; 9 nucleotides match TRBD1. Germline loops: CDR1 MNHEY, CDR2 SVGEGT. Trimming took 5 bases from V and 4 from J; bases not matched to a gene: 5. This CDR3 contains 14 residues. DNA of the CDR3: TGTGCCAGCAGTCACTTGACAGGGGGAGAGACCCAGTACTTC. Translating gives CASSHLTGGETQYF.

The chain uses TRBV5-1 and TRBJ1-1; D call uncertain. Germline lookup yields CDR1 SGHRS and CDR2 YFSETQ. V gave up 8 bases and J gave up 2 bases, with 19 bases separating them. The CDR3 extends over 15 amino acids. CDR3 region: CASMREGDFNTEAFF. The CDR3 nucleotides read TGCGCCAGTATGCGAGAGGGTGATTTCAACACTGAAGCTTTCTTT.

The chain carries TRBV2 and TRBJ1-2, with TRBD1 matching 9 bases. Germline loops: CDR1 SNHLY, CDR2 FYNNEI. CDR3 length: 16 amino acids. The junction had 8 bases not matched to a gene; V was cut back by 1 base and J by 5 bases. The CDR3 DNA reads TGTGCCAGCAGTGAAGGGGGGGGACAGGGCCAATATGGCTACACCTTC. It specifies CASSEGGGQGQYGYTF.

The rearrangement uses TRBV16 and TRBJ1-6; no firm D call. The CDR3 extends over 15 amino acids. Germline CDR1 KGHSY, CDR2 FQNENV. V lost 2 bases to trimming and J lost 5 bases, with 10 bases between them. This CDR3 reads CASSQGPGNNSPLHF. The DNA of the CDR3 is TGTGCCAGCAGCCAAGGACCAGGCAATAATTCACCCCTCCACTTT.

V usage is TRBV7-2 and J usage is TRBJ2-5; D is ambiguous. The germline CDR1 and CDR2 sequences are SGHTA and FQGNSA. CDR3 length: 15 residues. Trimming took off 5 bases at V and 4 bases at J, with 17 bases between the two ends. CDR3 sequence reads: CASSLGLGYRETQYF. CDR3 DNA: TGTGCCAGCAGCCTGGGTCTCGGGTATAGAGAGACCCAGTACTTC.

The V and J genes are TRBV6-1 and TRBJ1-4, with D maybe TRBD1 (6 bases). V was trimmed by 1 base and J by 7 bases, leaving 13 bases between them. Germline CDR1 MNHNS, CDR2 SASEGT. This CDR3 region has 15 residues. CDR3 DNA: TGTGCCAGCAGTGAAGGCGGGGGCGCCGTTGAAAAACTGTTTTTT. Amino acids: CASSEGGGAVEKLFF.